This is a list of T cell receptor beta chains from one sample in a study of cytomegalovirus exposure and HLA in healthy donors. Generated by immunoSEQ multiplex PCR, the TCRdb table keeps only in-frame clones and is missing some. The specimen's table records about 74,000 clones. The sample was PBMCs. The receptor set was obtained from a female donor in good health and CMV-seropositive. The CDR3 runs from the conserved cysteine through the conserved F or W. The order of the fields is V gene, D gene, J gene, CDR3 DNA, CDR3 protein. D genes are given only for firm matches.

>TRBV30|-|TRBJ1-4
TGTGCCTGGAGACTTCAGGGTGACGGTGAAAAACTGTTTTTT
CAWRLQGDGEKLFF
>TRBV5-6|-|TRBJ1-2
TGTGCCAGCAGCTTGCGGGGTAACACCATAGGCTACACCTTC
CASSLRGNTIGYTF
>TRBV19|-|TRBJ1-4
TGTGCCAGTAGTATACAGCGCCGAGCTGCAACTAATGAAAAACTGTTTTTT
CASSIQRRAATNEKLFF
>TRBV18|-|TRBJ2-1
TGTGCCAGCTCACCTGGGCGAAACAATGAGCAGTTCTTC
CASSPGRNNEQFF
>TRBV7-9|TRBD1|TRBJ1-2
TGTGCCAGCAGCCCGGGGACAGGGCGGTCTTATGGCTACACCTTC
CASSPGTGRSYGYTF
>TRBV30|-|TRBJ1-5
TGTGCCTGGAGTGTCGGGGGGGCGGCTAGCAATCAGCCCCAGCATTTT
CAWSVGGAASNQPQHF
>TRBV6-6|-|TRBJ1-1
TGTGCCAGCAGTTACGCCAGGGATGGAACTGAAGCTTTCTTT
CASSYARDGTEAFF
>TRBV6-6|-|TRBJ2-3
TGTGCCAGCACCGACTCTAGCACAGATACGCAGTATTTT
CASTDSSTDTQYF
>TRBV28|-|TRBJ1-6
TGTGCCAGCACCCTTGAACAGGGTTTCAATTCACCCCTCCACTTT
CASTLEQGFNSPLHF
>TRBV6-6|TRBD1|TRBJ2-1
TGTGCCAGCAGTGCAGGGGGCGCCGGCCGTGAGCAGTTCTTC
CASSAGGAGREQFF
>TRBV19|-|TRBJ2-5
TGTGCCAGTAGTATAGCCGGGGTCCAAGAGACCCAGTACTTC
CASSIAGVQETQYF
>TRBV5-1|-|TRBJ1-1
TGCGCCAGCAGCTTGACCGGGAACTTTCTCAAGCGAGCTTTCTTT
CASSLTGNFLKRAFF
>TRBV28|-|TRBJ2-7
TGTGCCAGCAGTTTAGCGATCCCCTACGAGCAGTACTTC
CASSLAIPYEQYF
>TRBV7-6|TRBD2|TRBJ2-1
TGTGCCAGCAGCTTACGGGTAGCGGGAGGATACAATGAGCAGTTCTTC
CASSLRVAGGYNEQFF